Sequencing of this T cell receptor (beta chain) was carried out in a study of blood T cell repertoires in COVID-19. Study-wide background: Samples taken during acute and convalescent COVID-19 were collected in the United States, Italy and Spain. T cells, B-cell-depleted T cells, or PBMCs supplied cDNA or gDNA.

This CDR3 has 16 residues. Between the trimmed V and J ends, which lost 0 bases and 1 base, there was a span of 11 bases. CDR1 is SGHTA, CDR2 FQGNSA, per germline. Original data processing: Nucleated cell counts were estimated from reference gene primer amplification. The table came from immunoSEQ multiplex PCR; TCRdb's copy has only in-frame clones and leaves some out. The DNA gave D and trimming, while V, J and clone size come from that table. The sample shows 150,000 to 200,000 clones, around 86% of them seen only once. The sequencing sample was made of peripheral blood. This TCR came from a man aged 55 to 70 with acute or convalescent COVID-19. J is TRBJ2-3 and V is TRBV7-2; D remains unclear. This CDR3 is CASSLAVSLRTDTQYF. CDR3 sequence (DNA): TGTGCCAGCAGCTTAGCGGTTAGCCTCCGCACAGATACGCAGTATTTT.